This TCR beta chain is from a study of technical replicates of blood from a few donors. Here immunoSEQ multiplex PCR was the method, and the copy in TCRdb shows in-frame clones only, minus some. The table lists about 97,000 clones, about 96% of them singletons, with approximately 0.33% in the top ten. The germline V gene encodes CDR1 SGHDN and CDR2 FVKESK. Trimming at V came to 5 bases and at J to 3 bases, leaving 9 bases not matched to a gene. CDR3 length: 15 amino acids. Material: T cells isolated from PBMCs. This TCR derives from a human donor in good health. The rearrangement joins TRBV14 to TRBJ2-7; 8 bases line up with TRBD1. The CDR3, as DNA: TGTGCCAGCAGCAAAGGGACAGGCCCTCTCTACGAGCAGTACTTC. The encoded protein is CASSKGTGPLYEQYF.